Listed below are T cell receptor beta chains from one sample, sequenced in a study of T cell responses to AZD1222 COVID-19 vaccine. Only in-frame clones appear in the TCRdb table, and some are missing; sequencing was by immunoSEQ multiplex PCR. Of under 150,000 clones in the sample, approximately 88% were seen once. The material was peripheral blood, obtained on day 0 of AZD1222 vaccination. These receptors were collected from an adult in good health. CDR3s include the opening cysteine and the closing phenylalanine or tryptophan. D genes are given only for firm matches. A row's size may be missing; if present it is once, few, many or a size class.

j_call: TRBJ2-1; v_call: TRBV7-3; d_call: TRBD1; clone_size: NA; cdr3_nt: TGTGCCAGCAGCTCCTTCGGGGGACAGGTCTACAATGAGCAGTTCTTC; cdr3_aa: CASSSFGGQVYNEQFF
j_call: TRBJ1-6; v_call: TRBV7-2; d_call: NA; clone_size: NA; cdr3_nt: TGTGCCAGCAGCTCCAATAATTCACCCCTCCACTTT; cdr3_aa: CASSSNNSPLHF
j_call: TRBJ1-2; v_call: TRBV30; d_call: TRBD1; clone_size: NA; cdr3_nt: TGTGCCTGGGGACAGGGGGAAGTAGGCTACACCTTC; cdr3_aa: CAWGQGEVGYTF
j_call: TRBJ2-1; v_call: TRBV4-1; d_call: TRBD2; clone_size: NA; cdr3_nt: TGCGCCAGCAGCCATCCCCGATCCGGGACTAGCGTCTACAATGAGCAGTTCTTC; cdr3_aa: CASSHPRSGTSVYNEQFF
j_call: TRBJ1-2; v_call: TRBV3-1/TRBV3-2; d_call: NA; clone_size: few; cdr3_nt: TGTGCCAGCAGTAGCCAGGGCTATGGCTACACCTTC; cdr3_aa: CASSSQGYGYTF
j_call: TRBJ2-2; v_call: TRBV25-1; d_call: TRBD2; clone_size: NA; cdr3_nt: TGTGCCAGCAGTCGCCGGACTAGCGGGGCCGGGGAGCTGTTTTTT; cdr3_aa: CASSRRTSGAGELFF
j_call: TRBJ1-2; v_call: TRBV18; d_call: NA; clone_size: NA; cdr3_nt: TGTGCCAGCCAGACGGGAGATGCCCGAAACTACACCTTC; cdr3_aa: CASQTGDARNYTF
j_call: TRBJ2-5; v_call: TRBV3-1/TRBV3-2; d_call: NA; clone_size: NA; cdr3_nt: TGTGCCAGCAGCCAACGGTACCAAGAGACCCAGTACTTC; cdr3_aa: CASSQRYQETQYF
j_call: TRBJ1-1; v_call: TRBV4-2; d_call: NA; clone_size: NA; cdr3_nt: TGTGCCAGCAGCCAGGGTGGGGAGACGGTCAACACTGAAGCTTTCTTT; cdr3_aa: CASSQGGETVNTEAFF
j_call: TRBJ1-5; v_call: TRBV24-1; d_call: NA; clone_size: NA; cdr3_nt: TGTGCCGCAGGAGGGGCTAGGGTCGATCAGCCCCAGCATTTT; cdr3_aa: CAAGGARVDQPQHF
j_call: TRBJ1-4; v_call: TRBV19; d_call: NA; clone_size: NA; cdr3_nt: TGTGCCAGTAGTATAGATCCCTCGATTTTAACCGAAAAACTGTTTTTT; cdr3_aa: CASSIDPSILTEKLFF
j_call: TRBJ2-1; v_call: TRBV28; d_call: NA; clone_size: NA; cdr3_nt: TGTGCCAGCAGTTTAATGGGGAGACACGAGCAGTTCTTC; cdr3_aa: CASSLMGRHEQFF
j_call: TRBJ1-3; v_call: TRBV6-2/TRBV6-3; d_call: NA; clone_size: NA; cdr3_nt: TGTGCCAGCAGTTTAATCGCGGTGGGGAATCGGAACACCATATATTTT; cdr3_aa: CASSLIAVGNRNTIYF
j_call: TRBJ1-2; v_call: TRBV6-5; d_call: NA; clone_size: NA; cdr3_nt: TGTGCCAGCAAGACAACCTCTAACTATGGCTACACCTTC; cdr3_aa: CASKTTSNYGYTF
j_call: TRBJ1-2; v_call: TRBV2; d_call: NA; clone_size: NA; cdr3_nt: TGTGCCAGCAGTCCGGAGGTCCTTTCCTATGGCTACACCTTC; cdr3_aa: CASSPEVLSYGYTF
j_call: TRBJ2-6; v_call: TRBV27; d_call: NA; clone_size: once; cdr3_nt: TGTGCCAGCAGTTGGGGTACTGGGGCCAACGTCCTGACTTTC; cdr3_aa: CASSWGTGANVLTF
j_call: TRBJ2-3; v_call: TRBV24-1; d_call: NA; clone_size: NA; cdr3_nt: TGTGCCACCAGTGATTTATCCGGGACTAGCACAGATACGCAGTATTTT; cdr3_aa: CATSDLSGTSTDTQYF
j_call: TRBJ2-3; v_call: TRBV21-1; d_call: NA; clone_size: NA; cdr3_nt: TGTGCCAGCAGCCCTTGGGGGGAATCGGATACGCAGTATTTT; cdr3_aa: CASSPWGESDTQYF
j_call: TRBJ2-3; v_call: TRBV5-1; d_call: NA; clone_size: NA; cdr3_nt: TGCGCCAGTATTCCGGACAGCCTTACAGATACGCAGTATTTT; cdr3_aa: CASIPDSLTDTQYF
j_call: TRBJ1-5; v_call: TRBV5-1; d_call: NA; clone_size: NA; cdr3_nt: TGCGCCAGCAGCGTTTCACTAAATCAGCCCCAGCATTTT; cdr3_aa: CASSVSLNQPQHF
j_call: TRBJ1-2; v_call: TRBV6-5; d_call: NA; clone_size: once; cdr3_nt: TGTGCCAGCAGTACTACGTCGACGGTCAACTATGGCTACACCTTC; cdr3_aa: CASSTTSTVNYGYTF
j_call: TRBJ1-3; v_call: TRBV7-2; d_call: NA; clone_size: NA; cdr3_nt: TGTGCCAGCAGCACAAACAGCGGCTTCTCTGGAAACACCATATATTTT; cdr3_aa: CASSTNSGFSGNTIYF
j_call: TRBJ2-6; v_call: TRBV7-2; d_call: NA; clone_size: once; cdr3_nt: TGTGCCAGCAGCTTAACCGGGGCTCCCTCTGGGGCCAACGTCCTGACTTTC; cdr3_aa: CASSLTGAPSGANVLTF
j_call: TRBJ2-1; v_call: TRBV11-2; d_call: NA; clone_size: NA; cdr3_nt: TGTGCCAGCGCGTGGGGCGGGGTTAACAATGAGCAGTTCTTC; cdr3_aa: CASAWGGVNNEQFF
j_call: TRBJ1-2; v_call: TRBV4-1; d_call: NA; clone_size: NA; cdr3_nt: TGCGCCAGCAGCCAACCCGCTGAGGGAAACTATGGCTACACCTTC; cdr3_aa: CASSQPAEGNYGYTF
j_call: TRBJ2-3; v_call: TRBV9; d_call: TRBD1; clone_size: NA; cdr3_nt: TGTGCCAGCAGCACACGGACAGGGGGCTTCACAGATACGCAGTATTTT; cdr3_aa: CASSTRTGGFTDTQYF
j_call: TRBJ2-5; v_call: TRBV5-4; d_call: TRBD1; clone_size: NA; cdr3_nt: TGTGCCAGCAGCTTGGTAGACAGGGATCAGGAGACCCAGTACTTC; cdr3_aa: CASSLVDRDQETQYF
j_call: TRBJ1-4; v_call: TRBV6-6; d_call: TRBD1; clone_size: NA; cdr3_nt: TGTGCCAGCACCCTCACAGGGGAAGGGCTGTTTTTT; cdr3_aa: CASTLTGEGLFF
j_call: TRBJ1-2; v_call: TRBV6-4; d_call: NA; clone_size: NA; cdr3_nt: TGTGCCAGCAGTGACGCTAGCTATGGCTACACCTTC; cdr3_aa: CASSDASYGYTF
j_call: TRBJ2-5; v_call: TRBV19; d_call: TRBD1; clone_size: NA; cdr3_nt: TGTGCCAGTAGTTTCCGGGACAGGGAAGATGGGACCCAGTACTTC; cdr3_aa: CASSFRDREDGTQYF
j_call: TRBJ1-2; v_call: TRBV29-1; d_call: TRBD1; clone_size: NA; cdr3_nt: TGCAGCGTTGAACCGCGGGGACAGGGAAAGGGCGATGGCTACACCTTC; cdr3_aa: CSVEPRGQGKGDGYTF
j_call: TRBJ2-1; v_call: TRBV7-2; d_call: TRBD2; clone_size: NA; cdr3_nt: TGTGCCAGCAGCCACCCACTAGCGGGACATAGCTCCTACAATGAGCAGTTCTTC; cdr3_aa: CASSHPLAGHSSYNEQFF
j_call: TRBJ1-1; v_call: TRBV9; d_call: NA; clone_size: NA; cdr3_nt: TGTGCCAGCAGCGTAGGGGGAAGCGCTGAAGCTTTCTTT; cdr3_aa: CASSVGGSAEAFF
j_call: TRBJ1-2; v_call: TRBV15; d_call: NA; clone_size: NA; cdr3_nt: TGTGCCACCAGCAGGGATGAGCCACCAAGAGGGGGCTACACCTTC; cdr3_aa: CATSRDEPPRGGYTF
j_call: TRBJ1-2; v_call: TRBV5-5; d_call: NA; clone_size: NA; cdr3_nt: TGTGCCAGCAGGATAGAGGGGAATGGCTACACCTTC; cdr3_aa: CASRIEGNGYTF
j_call: TRBJ1-5; v_call: TRBV19; d_call: TRBD1; clone_size: NA; cdr3_nt: TGTGCCAGTGCGACAGGGCTGGTCTTGAGCAATCAGCCCCAGCATTTT; cdr3_aa: CASATGLVLSNQPQHF
j_call: TRBJ2-2; v_call: TRBV4-1; d_call: NA; clone_size: once; cdr3_nt: TGCGCCAGCAGCCAAGAAGGGAACACCGGGGAGCTGTTTTTT; cdr3_aa: CASSQEGNTGELFF
j_call: TRBJ2-3; v_call: TRBV9; d_call: NA; clone_size: NA; cdr3_nt: TGTGCCAGCAGCTTCACCCCGGGGGGCTCAGATACGCAGTATTTT; cdr3_aa: CASSFTPGGSDTQYF
j_call: TRBJ2-2; v_call: TRBV7-3; d_call: TRBD1; clone_size: NA; cdr3_nt: TGTGCCAGCAGCACTCGACAGGGTAGCGCCGGGGAGCTGTTTTTT; cdr3_aa: CASSTRQGSAGELFF
j_call: TRBJ2-5; v_call: TRBV9; d_call: NA; clone_size: NA; cdr3_nt: TGTGCCAGCAGCGTCGGGGATCCTGGGGGGACCCAGTACTTC; cdr3_aa: CASSVGDPGGTQYF
j_call: TRBJ1-1; v_call: TRBV7-8; d_call: NA; clone_size: once; cdr3_nt: TGTGCCAGCAGCTTTGGGGTGTCGAACACTGAAGCTTTCTTT; cdr3_aa: CASSFGVSNTEAFF
j_call: TRBJ1-1; v_call: TRBV14; d_call: NA; clone_size: NA; cdr3_nt: TGTGCCAGCAGCCAAGATCGGGATTGGAACACTGAAGCTTTCTTT; cdr3_aa: CASSQDRDWNTEAFF
j_call: TRBJ1-5; v_call: TRBV28; d_call: TRBD1; clone_size: NA; cdr3_nt: TGTGCCTCCGGGACAGGTCCTCAGCCCCAGCATTTT; cdr3_aa: CASGTGPQPQHF
j_call: TRBJ1-2; v_call: TRBV18; d_call: TRBD1; clone_size: NA; cdr3_nt: TGTGCCAGCTCACCAGACAGGGAGGTGGCGGGATTCGATGGCTACACCTTC; cdr3_aa: CASSPDREVAGFDGYTF
j_call: TRBJ1-2; v_call: TRBV10-3; d_call: NA; clone_size: NA; cdr3_nt: TGTGCCATCAGCTCCCTACAGGTAGGCGGCGGCTACACCTTC; cdr3_aa: CAISSLQVGGGYTF
j_call: TRBJ1-2; v_call: TRBV29-1; d_call: NA; clone_size: NA; cdr3_nt: TGCAGCGTCGAGGGGGGCCCCATCTACGGCTACACCTTC; cdr3_aa: CSVEGGPIYGYTF
j_call: TRBJ2-2; v_call: TRBV7-2; d_call: TRBD1; clone_size: NA; cdr3_nt: TGTGCCAGCAGCTTGACCGGGACAGCCTCGGCCGGGGAGCTGTTTTTT; cdr3_aa: CASSLTGTASAGELFF
j_call: TRBJ2-1; v_call: TRBV5-6; d_call: TRBD1; clone_size: NA; cdr3_nt: TGTGCCAGCAGCTTGTCCCAGGGGGCGCCGTTCTTC; cdr3_aa: CASSLSQGAPFF
j_call: TRBJ1-1; v_call: TRBV6-5; d_call: NA; clone_size: NA; cdr3_nt: TGTGCCAGCAGTTACGCCGGGTCAGGGTACACTGAAGCTTTCTTT; cdr3_aa: CASSYAGSGYTEAFF
j_call: TRBJ1-1; v_call: TRBV7-2; d_call: TRBD1; clone_size: NA; cdr3_nt: TGTGCCAGCAGCCCGATGACAGGGGGGAGCACTGAAGCTTTCTTT; cdr3_aa: CASSPMTGGSTEAFF
j_call: TRBJ1-1; v_call: TRBV28; d_call: TRBD1; clone_size: NA; cdr3_nt: TGTGCCAGCAGTTCGGGACAGGGGACTGAAGCTTTCTTT; cdr3_aa: CASSSGQGTEAFF
j_call: TRBJ2-3; v_call: TRBV19; d_call: NA; clone_size: NA; cdr3_nt: TGTGCCAGTAGTATGATGCGGGGAGATACGCAGTATTTT; cdr3_aa: CASSMMRGDTQYF
j_call: TRBJ2-3; v_call: TRBV6-4; d_call: NA; clone_size: NA; cdr3_nt: TGTGCCAGCAGCGTCGGGTATACAATGACAGATACGCAGTATTTT; cdr3_aa: CASSVGYTMTDTQYF
j_call: TRBJ2-6; v_call: TRBV10-1; d_call: NA; clone_size: NA; cdr3_nt: TGCGCCAGCAGTGTAGGGAGGGGGTGGTCTGGGGCCAACGTCCTGACTTTC; cdr3_aa: CASSVGRGWSGANVLTF
j_call: TRBJ1-3; v_call: TRBV15; d_call: NA; clone_size: NA; cdr3_nt: TGTGCCACCAGCAGAACGCACGAGGGCTCTGGAAACACCATATATTTT; cdr3_aa: CATSRTHEGSGNTIYF